This T cell receptor beta chain is drawn from a study of molecular identifiers for immune sequencing clone quantification. The study, taken as a whole, reports: Barcode collisions between identical TCR molecules could shrink estimates of highly expanded clone sizes. Clones with over 20 RNA copies captured over 98% of effector molecules but under 1% of naive ones.

TCRdb recomputed calls from the PCR reads with MiXCR, one row per CDR3 protein. The table shows about 320,000 distinct CDR3 sequences, with about a fifth occurring only once. This clonotype was recorded many times. The antigen remains unidentified. CDR3 size: 15 residues. The V end lost 2 bases, the J end lost 0 bases, and 11 bases lay between the germline ends. The V gene's germline CDR1 is SGHKS and CDR2 YYEKEE (reference sequence). The sequence came from a human donor in good health. Some libraries in this study had Jurkat cell RNA spiked in. The specimen sequenced was naive CD8+ T cells from blood, with Jurkat cell RNA spiked in. Subset denoted: FACS-sorted CD8+CD4-CCR7+CD45RA+ naive T cells. The gene calls are TRBV5-5 and TRBJ1-1; perhaps TRBD1 as D (5 bases). CDR3 amino acids: CASSFGDSLNTEAFF. As DNA, the CDR3 is TGTGCCAGCAGCTTTGGCGACAGCTTGAACACTGAAGCTTTCTTT.